Listed below are T cell receptor beta chains from one sample, sequenced in a study of shared clonotypes between healthy human individuals. The protocol was immunoSEQ multiplex PCR, while the TCRdb copy is restricted to in-frame clones and leaves out a portion. The sample records about 2 million clones, about 95% being singletons. Sample: naive CD8+ T cells sorted from blood. These receptors were obtained from a man aged 18 to 30 in good health. Each CDR3 is given with its conserved first and last residue. The D gene is left open where the match is weak. For some rows the clone size is stated as once, few or many, or as a class when expanded; others skip it.

CDR3	DNA	V	D	J	size
CASSLETSGTDTQYF	TGTGCCAGCAGCTTAGAGACTAGCGGGACAGATACGCAGTATTTT	TRBV13	TRBD2	TRBJ2-3	.
CASSLIVGQKGYGYTF	TGTGCCAGCAGCCTCATCGTGGGACAGAAGGGTTATGGCTACACCTTC	TRBV11-2	TRBD1	TRBJ1-2	.
CASSLSDTQYF	TGTGCCAGCAGCTTATCGGATACGCAGTATTTT	TRBV13	.	TRBJ2-3	.
CASRSGYEQYF	TGTGCCAGCAGGTCCGGCTACGAGCAGTACTTC	TRBV5-6	.	TRBJ2-7	.
CASSQGVSSYGYTF	TGTGCCAGCAGCCAAGGCGTCAGCTCCTATGGCTACACCTTC	TRBV4-2	.	TRBJ1-2	.
CAISESAGVSTEAFF	TGTGCCATCAGTGAGTCGGCAGGGGTGAGCACTGAAGCTTTCTTT	TRBV10-3	.	TRBJ1-1	once
CASSLVAGANSYEQYF	TGTGCCAGCAGCTTGGTAGCGGGGGCCAACTCCTACGAGCAGTACTTC	TRBV11-2	TRBD2	TRBJ2-7	.
CASSLRTGDTEAFF	TGTGCCAGCAGTTTACGGACAGGGGACACTGAAGCTTTCTTT	TRBV28	TRBD1	TRBJ1-1	.
CASSISLNTEAFF	TGTGCCAGTAGTATATCGCTGAACACTGAAGCTTTCTTT	TRBV19	.	TRBJ1-1	.
CASRDYQKLFF	TGTGCCAGCCGGGATTACCAAAAACTGTTTTTT	TRBV6-6	.	TRBJ1-4	.
CASSRGLAGAEFDTDTQYF	TGTGCCAGCAGCCGGGGACTAGCGGGGGCCGAATTCGACACAGATACGCAGTATTTT	TRBV7-8	TRBD2	TRBJ2-3	.
CASSYAGLNTEAFF	TGTGCCAGCAGTTACGCGGGGTTGAACACTGAAGCTTTCTTT	TRBV6-5	.	TRBJ1-1	.
CASSQVGADTEAFF	TGCGCCAGCAGCCAAGTCGGGGCCGACACTGAAGCTTTCTTT	TRBV4-1	.	TRBJ1-1	.
CASSQERDTDTQYF	TGTGCCAGCAGCCAAGAGCGGGATACAGATACGCAGTATTTT	TRBV14	.	TRBJ2-3	.
CASSYGSGGAYEQYF	TGTGCCAGCAGTTACGGTAGCGGGGGCGCCTACGAGCAGTACTTC	TRBV6-5	TRBD2	TRBJ2-7	.
CASSLVGQGNTEAFF	TGTGCCAGCAGCTTGGTCGGACAGGGGAACACTGAAGCTTTCTTT	TRBV5-6	TRBD1	TRBJ1-1	.
CASSSLTGTIEKLFF	TGTGCCAGCAGCTCCCTGACAGGGACAATCGAAAAACTGTTTTTT	TRBV7-9	TRBD1	TRBJ1-4	.
CASSQERPTEAFF	TGCGCCAGCAGCCAAGAGAGGCCCACTGAAGCTTTCTTT	TRBV4-1	.	TRBJ1-1	.
CASSLAGGTDTQYF	TGTGCCAGCAGCCTAGCGGGGGGCACAGATACGCAGTATTTT	TRBV14	TRBD2	TRBJ2-3	.
CASSEGTGWRNQPQHF	TGCGCCAGCAGCGAAGGGACAGGTTGGCGCAATCAGCCCCAGCATTTT	TRBV5-1	TRBD1	TRBJ1-5	.
CASSVSLQGQETQYF	TGTGCCAGCAGTGTTTCCTTACAGGGACAAGAGACCCAGTACTTC	TRBV6-5	.	TRBJ2-5	.
CASSLVDGSGYNEQFF	TGTGCCAGCAGCTTAGTTGACGGGAGCGGATACAATGAGCAGTTCTTC	TRBV7-9	.	TRBJ2-1	.
CASSVGVQASYEQYF	TGTGCCAGCAGCGTAGGGGTCCAGGCCTCCTACGAGCAGTACTTC	TRBV9	.	TRBJ2-7	.
CASSIAFGEGNEQFF	TGTGCCAGTAGTATAGCGTTCGGGGAGGGGAATGAGCAGTTCTTC	TRBV19	TRBD2	TRBJ2-1	.
CASSLKTSGSYEQYF	TGTGCCAGCAGTTTAAAGACTAGCGGCTCCTACGAGCAGTACTTC	TRBV27	TRBD2	TRBJ2-7	.
CASSQDPSRDEQYF	TGCGCCAGCAGCCAAGATCCCTCTCGGGACGAGCAGTACTTC	TRBV4-3	.	TRBJ2-7	.
CASRPSGISYNEQFF	TGTGCCAGCAGACCTAGCGGGATCTCCTACAATGAGCAGTTCTTC	TRBV6-5	TRBD2	TRBJ2-1	.
CASSLLDSLANTGELFF	TGTGCCAGCAGTCTCCTGGACAGCCTCGCGAACACCGGGGAGCTGTTTTTT	TRBV27	.	TRBJ2-2	.
CASRVGGTGNGEQYF	TGTGCCAGCAGAGTTGGGGGGACAGGGAACGGCGAGCAGTACTTC	TRBV27	TRBD1	TRBJ2-7	.
CASSLAQGAYEQYF	TGTGCCAGCAGCTTGGCACAGGGCGCCTACGAGCAGTACTTC	TRBV5-4	.	TRBJ2-7	.
CASRATGGEQYF	TGCGCCAGCAGGGCTACAGGGGGCGAGCAGTACTTC	TRBV4-1	TRBD1	TRBJ2-7	.
CASSHTANYEQYF	TGCGCCAGCAGCCATACAGCCAACTACGAGCAGTACTTC	TRBV5-1	.	TRBJ2-7	.
CASSLGLAGPEQYF	TGCGCCAGCAGCTTGGGACTAGCGGGGCCCGAGCAGTACTTC	TRBV5-1	TRBD2	TRBJ2-7	.
CASSLPRGLTDTQYF	TGTGCCAGCAGCTTACCCCGCGGGTTGACAGATACGCAGTATTTT	TRBV7-9	.	TRBJ2-3	.
CASSQDLAWETQYF	TGCGCCAGCAGCCAAGATCTAGCCTGGGAGACCCAGTACTTC	TRBV4-1	.	TRBJ2-5	.
CASSSTSRDPHEQYF	TGTGCCAGCAGCTCGACATCGCGGGACCCCCACGAGCAGTACTTC	TRBV7-9	.	TRBJ2-7	once
CASSPPPGAAPETQYF	TGTGCCAGCAGCCCCCCGCCGGGGGCAGCCCCAGAGACCCAGTACTTC	TRBV13	.	TRBJ2-5	.
CAWSAHLRVAPESHEQYF	TGTGCCTGGAGTGCACACCTCAGGGTAGCCCCAGAATCTCACGAGCAGTACTTC	TRBV30	.	TRBJ2-7	.
CASSSGYSNQPQHF	TGTGCCAGCAGTTCGGGATATAGCAATCAGCCCCAGCATTTT	TRBV28	.	TRBJ1-5	.
CASSSLGDEQFF	TGTGCCAGCAGTAGTCTAGGGGATGAGCAGTTCTTC	TRBV7-6	.	TRBJ2-1	.
CASSQDYGGNTIYF	TGCGCCAGCAGCCAAGATTACGGGGGAAACACCATATATTTT	TRBV4-1	.	TRBJ1-3	.
CASSTLAPNTGELFF	TGTGCCAGCAGTACACTAGCGCCGAACACCGGGGAGCTGTTTTTT	TRBV2	TRBD2	TRBJ2-2	.
CASSRQGDQETQYF	TGTGCCAGTAGTCGACAGGGGGACCAAGAGACCCAGTACTTC	TRBV19	TRBD1	TRBJ2-5	once
CASSHEPGYEQYF	TGTGCCAGCAGCCATGAACCGGGCTACGAGCAGTACTTC	TRBV4-2	.	TRBJ2-7	.
CASRLDSLAKNIQYF	TGTGCCAGCAGGTTGGACAGTCTAGCCAAAAACATTCAGTACTTC	TRBV2	.	TRBJ2-4	.
CASSPAPTGVNTEAFF	TGCGCCAGCAGCCCAGCCCCGACAGGGGTGAACACTGAAGCTTTCTTT	TRBV4-3	TRBD1	TRBJ1-1	once
CASSNRQEGSHGYTF	TGTGCCAGTAGTAATCGACAGGAGGGATCTCATGGCTACACCTTC	TRBV19	.	TRBJ1-2	.
CASSVVSGGFYEQYF	TGTGCCAGCAGCGTAGTAAGCGGGGGGTTCTACGAGCAGTACTTC	TRBV9	TRBD2	TRBJ2-7	.
CASSQEGPGGSYNEQFF	TGCGCCAGCAGCCAAGAAGGTCCGGGGGGCTCCTACAATGAGCAGTTCTTC	TRBV4-3	TRBD2	TRBJ2-1	.
CASSESAGYGYTF	TGTGCCAGCAGTGAATCGGCAGGTTATGGCTACACCTTC	TRBV25-1	.	TRBJ1-2	few